Following are 29 T cell receptor beta chains from one sample sequenced in a study of OX40 agonist ivuxolimab in advanced cancers. Libraries were made using the immunoSEQ multiplex PCR assay. TCRdb took over this immuneACCESS table, retaining in-frame rearrangements with V and J assigned. Such tables are incomplete; in checked studies, under half of the missing clones stem from an unresolved V gene, and the remainder is unexplained. The table for this sample lists 65,000 to 80,000 clones; over 90% of them were counted only once. Under 8% of the sample is taken by the ten largest. This sample comprised CD4+ or CD8+ T cells sorted from blood, obtained in a trial of the OX40 agonist ivuxolimab. The source is an adult with an advanced solid tumor such as melanoma, head and neck, liver or kidney cancer.

V and J are TRBV28 and TRBJ2-1; 11 positions match TRBD2. Losses at the gene ends were 7 bases for V and 4 bases for J; bases not matched to a gene: 6. In germline, CDR1 is MDHEN, CDR2 SYDVKM. The length of the CDR3 is 15 residues. The CDR3 loop is CASIAASGGYNEQFF. As DNA, the CDR3 is TGTGCCAGCATAGCGGCTAGCGGGGGGTACAATGAGCAGTTCTTC.

In DNA form, the CDR3 reads TGTGCCACCGTCCCAGGGGGAAACACCGGGGAGCTGTTTTTT. Encoded protein: CATVPGGNTGELFF. The chain is built from TRBV15 and TRBJ2-2, with 7 positions matching TRBD1. CDR1 and CDR2 from the germline V gene are LNHNV and YYDKDF (reference sequence). The CDR3 loop spans 14 amino acids. Trimming removed 8 bases from V and 2 bases from J; junction bases left unmatched: 5. The full variable domain, completed using reference TRBV15 and TRBJ2-2, is DAMVIQNPRYQVTQFGKPVTLSCSQTLNHNVMYWYQQKSSQAPKLLFHYYDKDFNNEADTPDNFQSRRPNTSFCFLDIRSPGLGDTAMYLCATVPGGNTGELFFGEGSRLTVL.

The chain joins TRBV13 to TRBJ2-3; TRBD1 is a possible D gene (5 bases). V lost 6 bases and J lost 0, with 19 bases in between. CDR3 length equals 17 residues. CDR1 is PRHDT and CDR2 is FYEKMQ in the germline V gene (reference sequence). For the CDR3, the DNA is TGTGCCAGCAGACCAGACAGTCCAATCACTAGCACAGATACGCAGTATTTT. It is translated as CASRPDSPITSTDTQYF.

The chain links TRBV7-8 to TRBJ1-1; D ambiguous. This CDR3 region has 14 residues. Germline CDR1 and CDR2: SGHVS and FQNEAQ. The V end lost 1 base, the J end lost 1 base, and 7 bases lay between the germline ends. Here the CDR3 DNA reads TGTGCCAGCAGCTTAGGAGGAAAGAACACTGAAGCTTTCTTT. Its translation is CASSLGGKNTEAFF.

The V call is TRBV29-1, the J call TRBJ2-7; D is possibly TRBD2 (6 bases). The germline V gene encodes CDR1 SQVTM and CDR2 ANQGSEA. This CDR3 contains 13 residues. The V end lost 6 bases, the J end lost 3 bases, and 15 bases lay between the germline ends. CDR3: CSVPGLGDYEQYF. The CDR3 nucleotides read TGCAGCGTGCCGGGACTGGGGGACTACGAGCAGTACTTC.

The chain uses TRBV2 and TRBJ1-2; no clear D. There are 16 residues in the CDR3. Germline V CDR1 and CDR2: SNHLY, FYNNEI. Trimming left V 4 bases short and J 3 bases short, with 18 bases between. CDR3 region: CASSATANGFDYGYTF. For the CDR3, the DNA is TGTGCCAGCAGTGCCACCGCGAACGGGTTTGACTATGGCTACACCTTC.

The V call is TRBV4-3, the J call TRBJ2-1; 9 bases align to TRBD2. V dropped 1 base and J dropped 6; count of bases not matched to a gene: 16. This CDR3 is built from 19 residues. Germline values: CDR1 LGHNA, CDR2 YSLEER. The CDR3 DNA follows: TGCGCCAGCAGCCAAGCGATGGGGCTAGCGGGGTCCCTTGTCAATGAGCAGTTCTTC. Its translation is CASSQAMGLAGSLVNEQFF.

V is TRBV2 and J is TRBJ2-3, with TRBD2 identical over 10 bases. Germline CDR1 reads SNHLY; CDR2 reads FYNNEI. There are 16 residues in the CDR3. Trimming removed 7 bases from V and 3 bases from J; junction bases left unmatched: 10. The CDR3 region has the DNA TGTGCCAGCATTGGTGGAGCGGGAGGGGGGACAGATACGCAGTATTTT. Protein: CASIGGAGGGTDTQYF.

This chain joins TRBV5-4 and TRBJ1-2; the match to TRBD1 covers 9 bases. Trimming cost V 1 base and J 4 bases; bases outside gene matches: 11. The CDR3 sequence is 17 residues long. In germline, CDR1 is SGHNT, CDR2 YYREEE (reference sequence). CDR3 nucleotide sequence: TGTGCCAGCAGCTTGCCGGGACAGGGTGCAGCGACCTATGGCTACACCTTC. As protein: CASSLPGQGAATYGYTF.

J is TRBJ1-1 and V is TRBV6-1; D is unresolved. Germline CDR1 and CDR2: MNHNS and SASEGT. This CDR3 region has 13 residues. Trimming cost V 3 bases and J 10 bases, with 15 bases left between them. The CDR3 DNA sequence: TGTGCCAGCAGTGAGAGGACCACGTCTGCAGCTTTCTTT. Protein: CASSERTTSAAFF.

The chain joins TRBV27 to TRBJ2-1, with D uncertain. The CDR3 contains 13 residues. Germline-derived CDR1 and CDR2 are MNHEY and SMNVEV (reference sequence). The germline V and J ends were trimmed by 0 bases and 8 bases, with 8 bases remaining between them. Written as DNA, the CDR3 is TGTGCCAGCAGTTTATCCAGACACGATGAGCAGTTCTTC. Its protein is CASSLSRHDEQFF.

The chain is built from TRBV4-1 and TRBJ2-4, with 8 bases fitting TRBD2. J was trimmed by 3 bases and V by 4 bases; bases with no gene match: 8. CDR1 is MGHRA and CDR2 is YSYEKL in the germline V gene. The CDR3 sequence is 16 residues long. Here the CDR3 reads CASSRPVAGIKNIQYF. The CDR3 DNA is TGCGCCAGCAGCCGACCCGTAGCGGGAATCAAAAACATTCAGTACTTC.

CDR3 residues: CASSLSANEQFF. Here the CDR3 DNA reads TGTGCCAGCAGCTTAAGTGCGAATGAGCAGTTCTTC. The chain has TRBV13 and TRBJ2-1, with no clear D. The V end was cut by 2 bases, the J end by 7 bases, with 6 bases between. This CDR3 is built from 12 residues. CDR1 and CDR2 from the germline V gene are PRHDT and FYEKMQ (reference sequence).

The chain links TRBV27 to TRBJ2-7; the D is unclear. The CDR3 consists of 14 residues. The germline gives CDR1 MNHEY, CDR2 SMNVEV (reference sequence). Trimming stripped 6 bases from V and 2 bases from J, with 14 bases between. In nucleotides, the CDR3 is TGTGCCAGCAGGCTTCATGAGACCGCCTACGAGCAGTACTTC. Translated: CASRLHETAYEQYF.

The chain employs TRBV7-8 and TRBJ1-5; D might be TRBD1 (5 bases). This CDR3 has 16 residues. Trimming took 3 bases from V and 2 from J, leaving 14 bases between them. CDR1 and CDR2 from the germline V gene are SGHVS and FQNEAQ. The CDR3 DNA follows: TGTGCCAGCAGCTTTGGGGCCCAGGGAGGCAATCAGCCCCAGCATTTT. Its protein is CASSFGAQGGNQPQHF. Full variable domain (rest looked up from reference TRBV7-8 and TRBJ1-5): GAGVSQSPRYKVAKRGQDVALRCDPISGHVSLFWYQQALGQGPEFLTYFQNEAQLDKSGLPSDRFFAERPEGSVSTLKIQRTQQEDSAVYLCASSFGAQGGNQPQHFGDGTRLSIL.

This rearrangement joins TRBV2 to TRBJ1-5; D is possibly TRBD1 (6 bases). The CDR3 extends over 14 amino acids. Deletions cut 6 bases from V and 5 bases from J, with 14 bases between. Germline assignment: CDR1 SNHLY and CDR2 FYNNEI. CDR3 sequence (DNA): TGTGCCAGCAGGCTTGAGACAGGAGATCAGCCCCAGCATTTT. Protein product: CASRLETGDQPQHF.

The V and J genes are TRBV4-1 and TRBJ2-3, with TRBD1 matching over 9 bases. Germline V lookup: CDR1 MGHRA, CDR2 YSYEKL. The CDR3 loop spans 16 amino acids. V was pared by 0 bases and J by 5 bases, with 6 bases of the junction left unmatched. CDR3 amino acids: CASSQDSGTGIDTQYF. For the CDR3, the DNA is TGCGCCAGCAGCCAAGACTCCGGGACAGGGATAGATACGCAGTATTTT.

V is TRBV19 and J is TRBJ2-7, with D possibly being TRBD2 (5 bases). CDR3 length: 14 amino acids. Germline values: CDR1 LNHDA, CDR2 SQIVND (reference sequence). Between the trimmed V and J ends, which lost 1 base and 4 bases, there was a span of 11 bases. The CDR3 loop reads CASSIALVGYEQYF. CDR3 nucleotide sequence: TGTGCCAGTAGTATAGCACTAGTTGGGTACGAGCAGTACTTC.

The gene calls are TRBV6-5 and TRBJ1-2; 12 bases map to TRBD1. CDR1 and CDR2 from the germline V gene are MNHEY and SVGAGI. J was trimmed by 7 bases and V by 2 bases; bases with no gene match: 8. The CDR3 runs 16 residues. The CDR3 DNA is TGTGCCAGCAGTTACGGGACAGGGGGCGCGGGGGGTGGCTACACCTTC. It specifies CASSYGTGGAGGGYTF.

The V call is TRBV15, the J call TRBJ2-7; no reliable D call. V lost 6 bases and J lost 2, with 11 bases in between. Per the germline V gene, CDR1 is LNHNV and CDR2 is YYDKDF (reference sequence). The length of the CDR3 is 13 residues. This CDR3 reads CATRETMTYEQYF. DNA of the CDR3: TGTGCCACCAGAGAAACCATGACCTACGAGCAGTACTTC. Looking up the rest from reference TRBV15 and TRBJ2-7 gives the full variable domain: DAMVIQNPRYQVTQFGKPVTLSCSQTLNHNVMYWYQQKSSQAPKLLFHYYDKDFNNEADTPDNFQSRRPNTSFCFLDIRSPGLGDTAMYLCATRETMTYEQYFGPGTRLTVT.

The chain links TRBV5-1 to TRBJ2-1; 8 bases are shared with TRBD1. J gave up 5 bases and V 2 bases, and 12 bases lay outside the gene matches. The CDR3 sequence is 17 residues long. Germline V gives CDR1 SGHRS, CDR2 YFSETQ. The CDR3 here is CASSFDQGASLDNEQFF. The CDR3 nucleotides read TGCGCCAGCAGCTTTGATCAGGGGGCAAGCCTGGACAATGAGCAGTTCTTC.

This chain joins TRBV5-1 and TRBJ1-2, with 9 bases matching TRBD1. This CDR3 has 15 amino acids. CDR1 SGHRS and CDR2 YFSETQ come from the germline V gene. V trimming: 4 bases; J trimming: 4 bases; junction bases outside the gene matches: 8. The CDR3 loop is CASSDTTGQGYGYTF. DNA for the CDR3: TGCGCCAGCAGCGATACTACGGGACAGGGCTATGGCTACACCTTC.

This clone was found a few times. The V and J genes are TRBV15 and TRBJ1-1; D ambiguous. Per germline, CDR1 LNHNV and CDR2 YYDKDF (reference sequence). Trimming left V 1 base short and J 7 bases short, with 16 bases between. This CDR3 region has 15 residues. CDR3: CATSRALSFRSEAFF. The CDR3 bases are TGTGCCACCAGCAGAGCTCTTTCCTTCCGGAGTGAAGCTTTCTTT.

This chain connects TRBV5-4 to TRBJ1-6, with TRBD1 as a possible D gene (6 bases). Trimming removed 0 bases at V and 11 bases at J, with 12 bases between. This CDR3 has 14 amino acids. Per the germline V gene, CDR1 is SGHNT and CDR2 is YYREEE (reference sequence). CDR3 bases: TGTGCCAGCAGCTTGGGGAGGGGGGGGGCACCCCTCCACTTT. Protein product: CASSLGRGGAPLHF.

This chain links TRBV2 with TRBJ1-6, with 7 bases matching TRBD1. The V segment lost 5 bases and the J segment 9 bases; nucleotides outside the gene matches: 10. Germline CDR1 reads SNHLY; CDR2 reads FYNNEI. The CDR3 covers 15 residues. CDR3 region: CASSWTTGSISPLHF. For the CDR3, the DNA is TGTGCCAGCAGTTGGACGACAGGGAGTATTTCACCCCTCCACTTT.

The rearrangement uses TRBV2 and TRBJ2-7; 7 positions match TRBD1. V dropped 3 bases and J dropped 5; count of bases not matched to a gene: 13. This CDR3 spans 16 amino acids. Germline V gene lookup returns CDR1 SNHLY and CDR2 FYNNEI. CDR3 in amino acids: CASSDPRDSILDEQYF. CDR3 in DNA: TGTGCCAGCAGTGACCCCCGGGACAGCATCCTTGACGAGCAGTACTTC.

The V call is TRBV6-6, the J call TRBJ2-2; the D is unclear. Germline lookup yields CDR1 MNHNY and CDR2 SVGAGI (reference sequence). The CDR3 is 13 amino acids. The V end lost 0 bases, the J end lost 2 bases, and 1 base lay between the germline ends. The CDR3 DNA follows: TGTGCCAGCAGTTACTCTAACACCGGGGAGCTGTTTTTT. Translation gives CASSYSNTGELFF.

The chain links TRBV11-2 to TRBJ2-7, with 7 bases that match TRBD1. Trimming cost V 3 bases and J 2 bases; bases outside gene matches: 4. This CDR3 has 14 residues. Per the germline V gene, CDR1 is SGHAT and CDR2 is FQNNGV. The CDR3 sequence is CASSFGTAPYEQYF. Written as DNA, the CDR3 is TGTGCCAGCAGCTTTGGGACAGCCCCCTACGAGCAGTACTTC. The complete variable domain, with remaining parts taken from reference TRBV11-2 and TRBJ2-7, reads EAGVAQSPRYKIIEKRQSVAFWCNPISGHATLYWYQQILGQGPKLLIQFQNNGVVDDSQLPKDRFSAERLKGVDSTLKIQPAKLEDSAVYLCASSFGTAPYEQYFGPGTRLTVT.

This clone was seen a handful of times. This chain uses TRBV10-3 with TRBJ1-1; 9 nucleotides align to TRBD1. V lost 6 bases, J lost 6 bases, and 8 bases stayed unmatched. In germline, CDR1 is ENHRY, CDR2 SYGVKD. The CDR3 totals 14 residues. The CDR3 is CAISRDREGAEAFF. Here the CDR3 DNA reads TGTGCCATCAGCCGGGACAGGGAAGGGGCTGAAGCTTTCTTT.